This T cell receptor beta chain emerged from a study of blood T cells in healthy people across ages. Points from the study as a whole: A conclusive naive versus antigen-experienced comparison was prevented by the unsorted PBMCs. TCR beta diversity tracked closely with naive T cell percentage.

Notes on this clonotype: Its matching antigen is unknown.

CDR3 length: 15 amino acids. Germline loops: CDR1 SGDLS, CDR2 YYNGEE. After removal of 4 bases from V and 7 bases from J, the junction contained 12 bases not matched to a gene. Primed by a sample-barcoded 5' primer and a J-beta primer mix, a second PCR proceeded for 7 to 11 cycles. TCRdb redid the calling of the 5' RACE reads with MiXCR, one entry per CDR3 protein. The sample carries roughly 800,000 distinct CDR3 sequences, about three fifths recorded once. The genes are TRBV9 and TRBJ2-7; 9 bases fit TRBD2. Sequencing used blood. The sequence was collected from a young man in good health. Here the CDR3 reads CASSPRLAEVREQYF. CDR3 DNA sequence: TGTGCCAGCAGCCCTAGACTAGCGGAAGTGAGGGAGCAGTACTTC.